The entry below gives a single T cell receptor beta chain sequence along with its context. These data are taken from a study of shared clonotypes between healthy human individuals. It was CD45RO-negative cells, positively selected for CCR7, that made up naive CD8 cells, with terminally differentiated effector memory CD45RA+ cells excluded. Clones were read by immunoSEQ multiplex PCR, and TCRdb kept only the in-frame ones, dropping some. The profile shows fewer than 1 million clones, approximately 97% of them singletons. The CDR3 has 17 amino acids. CDR1 is SGHTS and CDR2 is YDEGEE in the germline V gene. With 4 bases removed from V and 1 base from J, the gap between germline ends came to 20 bases.

This sequence was found in a man under 40 in good health. This chain connects TRBV5-8 to TRBJ1-1; D perhaps matches TRBD1 (5 bases). Sequencing was done on a sample of naive CD8+ T cells sorted from blood. DNA of the CDR3: TGTGCCAGCAGCCCGGACGGCAGGGAGGGTTGGAACACTGAAGCTTTCTTT. It encodes CASSPDGREGWNTEAFF.